What follows are 5 T cell receptor beta chains derived from one specimen sequenced in a study of technical replicates of blood from a handful of donors. Assay: immunoSEQ multiplex PCR; the TCRdb copy retains only in-frame clones and omits some. The data hold approximately 99,000 clones, with about 95% observed a single time. Sequenced: T cells isolated from PBMCs. These receptors originate from a human donor in good health.

In this sample, this clone turned up once. The J gene is TRBJ2-2, the V gene TRBV30; 10 bases align to TRBD1. CDR3 size: 18 residues. Germline V gives CDR1 GTSNPN, CDR2 SVGIG (reference sequence). The J segment lost 6 bases and the V segment lost 3 bases, leaving 16 bases of the junction unmatched. The CDR3 reads CAWRPGQGTRGYAGELFF. The CDR3 DNA reads TGTGCCTGGAGACCGGGACAGGGGACAAGGGGATACGCCGGGGAGCTGTTTTTT.

The chain combines TRBV5-1 with TRBJ2-6, with TRBD1 matching 9 bases. The length of the CDR3 is 17 residues. Germline CDR1 is SGHRS and CDR2 is YFSETQ. The junction had 12 bases not matched to a gene; V was cut back by 7 bases and J by 4 bases. The CDR3 nucleotides are TGCGCCAGCCAATCAACAGGGGGCGCGTGGGGGGCCAACGTCCTGACTTTC. It translates to CASQSTGGAWGANVLTF.

The chain is built from TRBV6-6 and TRBJ1-1, with a possible D match to TRBD1 (5 bases). The CDR3 runs 15 residues. Trimming removed 0 bases at V and 7 bases at J, with 15 bases between. CDR1 is MNHNY and CDR2 is SVGAGI in the germline V gene (reference sequence). CDR3 residues: CASSYSRQWEVEAFF. In DNA form, the CDR3 reads TGTGCCAGCAGTTACTCGAGACAGTGGGAAGTTGAAGCTTTCTTT.

V and J are TRBV29-1 and TRBJ2-4; D is perhaps TRBD1 (6 bases). The germline V and J ends were trimmed by 4 bases and 1 base, with 14 bases remaining between them. CDR1 and CDR2 from the germline V gene are SQVTM and ANQGSEA. CDR3 length equals 15 residues. The CDR3 DNA is TGCAGCGTTGTAGGGGGTGCGAAGGCCAAAAACATTCAGTACTTC. Its translation is CSVVGGAKAKNIQYF.

The chain uses TRBV28 and TRBJ2-7, with 10 nucleotides matching TRBD1. Germline-derived CDR1 and CDR2 are MDHEN and SYDVKM. The CDR3 has 16 residues. V shed 5 bases and J 0 bases; nucleotides not matched to a gene: 7. The CDR3 sequence: CASSPTGTGVSYEQYF. The CDR3 nucleotides are TGTGCCAGCAGTCCCACTGGGACAGGGGTCTCCTACGAGCAGTACTTC.